This TCR beta chain was captured in a study of Graves' ophthalmopathy and Graves' hyperthyroidism. Study-wide points: Its predictions of ophthalmopathy progression gave the model around 71% sensitivity and 72.22% specificity. Discrimination between ophthalmopathy and stable hyperthyroidism by a 13-signature model showed 85% to 90% sensitivity and about 84% specificity.

The CDR3 runs to 14 residues. The V and J ends lost 6 bases and 5 bases, in that order; junction bases with no gene match: 5. Germline assignment: CDR1 ENHRY and CDR2 SYGVKD. This clonotype came up many times. Its antigen is unidentified. Amplified TCR beta CDR3 regions were obtained using RNA transcripts as template. The workflow started with a first-round RT-PCR run with HTBI primers and then moved on to a second-round multiplex PCR. MiXCR, applied by TCRdb to the multiplex PCR reads, yields one record per CDR3 protein. The profile shows around 660,000 distinct CDR3 sequences, over 40% of them singletons.

This clonotype was obtained from an adult man with Graves' ophthalmopathy. The chain joins TRBV10-3 to TRBJ1-1; 11 bases fit TRBD1. The sequenced material came from peripheral blood. The CDR3 bases are TGTGCCATCAGCGGACAGGGGGCAAATACTGAAGCTTTCTTT. Encoded protein: CAISGQGANTEAFF.